These 22 T cell receptor beta chains originate from one sample sequenced in a study of blood T cell repertoires in COVID-19. Assay: immunoSEQ multiplex PCR; the TCRdb copy retains only in-frame clones and omits some. This table holds around 260,000 clones, approximately 87% found once. The material sequenced was peripheral blood. The source of these receptors is a woman in her thirties or forties who had recovered from COVID-19.

The chain has TRBV7-8 and TRBJ1-6, with TRBD1 matching over 7 bases. J lost 6 bases, V lost 8 bases, and 10 bases had no gene match. The CDR3 is 15 amino acids. CDR1 and CDR2 from the germline V gene are SGHVS and FQNEAQ. The DNA of the CDR3 is TGTGCCAGCGGACCGTCAGGGACAGTTAATTCACCCCTCCACTTT. Protein sequence: CASGPSGTVNSPLHF.

The genes are TRBV5-1 and TRBJ2-1; possible D gene TRBD2, 7 bases. The CDR3 sequence is 15 residues long. Germline V CDR1 and CDR2: SGHRS, YFSETQ. Deletions cut 3 bases from V and 7 bases from J, with 17 bases between. CDR3 sequence reads: CASSSLGGAINEQFF. The CDR3 region has the DNA TGCGCCAGCAGCTCCCTGGGGGGGGCCATAAATGAGCAGTTCTTC.

The gene calls are TRBV30 and TRBJ2-7; weak D call: TRBD2 (6 bases). CDR1 GTSNPN and CDR2 SVGIG come from the germline V gene (reference sequence). V was clipped by 3 bases and J by 5 bases, with 26 bases between them. This CDR3 region has 17 residues. CDR3 amino acids: CAWRYSGGRTSVNEQYF. The DNA for the CDR3 is TGTGCCTGGAGGTACTCCGGGGGACGAACCAGCGTAAACGAGCAGTACTTC.

The rearrangement joins TRBV7-9 to TRBJ2-5; a possible D gene is TRBD1 (7 bases). Germline-derived CDR1 and CDR2 are SEHNR and FQNEAQ (reference sequence). V was trimmed by 4 bases and J by 0 bases, leaving 15 bases between them. The CDR3 covers 16 residues. The CDR3 is CASSYGGGEYQETQYF. The CDR3 nucleotides read TGTGCCAGCAGCTATGGAGGGGGCGAGTACCAAGAGACCCAGTACTTC.

The rearrangement links TRBV30 to TRBJ1-4; 7 bases fit TRBD1. This CDR3 has 15 residues. Trimming cost V 0 bases and J 6 bases; bases outside gene matches: 7. Germline V CDR1 and CDR2: GTSNPN, SVGIG (reference sequence). This CDR3 reads CAWSVLGTAHEKLFF. In DNA form, the CDR3 reads TGTGCCTGGAGTGTACTCGGGACAGCGCATGAAAAACTGTTTTTT.

V and J are TRBV4-2 and TRBJ2-5; 8 positions match TRBD2. Trimming at V came to 4 bases and at J to 5 bases, leaving 9 bases not matched to a gene. The germline V gene encodes CDR1 LGHNA and CDR2 YNFKEQ. The CDR3 contains 15 residues. The CDR3 reads CASSRAGGAGETQYF. The CDR3 bases are TGTGCCAGCAGCCGGGCCGGGGGGGCCGGGGAGACCCAGTACTTC.

This clone was detected a few times. This chain uses TRBV18 with TRBJ1-3, with unresolved D. The V end lost 3 bases, the J end lost 8 bases, and 11 bases lay between the germline ends. Germline assignment: CDR1 KGHSH and CDR2 LQKENI. This CDR3 contains 13 residues. CDR3 nucleotide sequence: TGTGCCAGCTCACCCCGGGAGGAGGACACCATATATTTT. Encoded protein: CASSPREEDTIYF. Supplemented by reference TRBV18 and TRBJ1-3, the full variable domain reads NAGVMQNPRHLVRRRGQEARLRCSPMKGHSHVYWYRQLPEEGLKFMVYLQKENIIDESGMPKERFSAEFPKEGPSILRIQQVVRGDSAAYFCASSPREEDTIYFGEGSWLTVV.

The CDR3 reads CASRTSDGEQFF. The CDR3, as DNA: TGTGCCAGCAGAACTAGCGATGGTGAGCAGTTCTTC. This chain uses TRBV12-3 or TRBV12-4 with TRBJ2-1, with 7 positions matching TRBD2. V shed 6 bases, J shed 9 bases, and the junction held 5 bases outside the gene matches. This CDR3 has 12 amino acids.

The V and J genes are TRBV6-6 and TRBJ2-7, with 12 bases identical to TRBD2. Trimming cost V 5 bases and J 6 bases; bases outside gene matches: 5. This CDR3 is built from 14 residues. Germline CDR1 and CDR2: MNHNY and SVGAGI (reference sequence). CDR3 sequence (DNA): TGTGCCAGCAGTAGACTAGCGGGGGACGTCGAGCAGTACTTC. Its protein product is CASSRLAGDVEQYF.

This clone turned up a few times. V and J are TRBV19 and TRBJ1-1; weak D call: TRBD1 (6 bases). The V gene's germline CDR1 is LNHDA and CDR2 SQIVND (reference sequence). The CDR3 is 13 amino acids. The V gene lost 6 bases and the J gene lost 4 bases, with 12 bases spanning the gap. CDR3 loop: CASSPDRRTEAFF. The DNA of the CDR3 is TGTGCCAGTAGCCCGGACAGACGCACTGAAGCTTTCTTT. The full variable domain, with the rest looked up from reference TRBV19 and TRBJ1-1, is DGGITQSPKYLFRKEGQNVTLSCEQNLNHDAMYWYRQDPGQGLRLIYYSQIVNDFQKGDIAEGYSVSREKKESFPLTVTSAQKNPTAFYLCASSPDRRTEAFFGQGTRLTVV.

The rearrangement links TRBV5-1 to TRBJ2-3; the D is unclear. The CDR3 totals 13 residues. The germline V gene encodes CDR1 SGHRS and CDR2 YFSETQ. Trimming removed 7 bases at V and 2 bases at J, with 11 bases between. CDR3 in amino acids: CASEPTDTDTQYF. The CDR3 nucleotides are TGCGCCAGCGAACCAACAGACACAGATACGCAGTATTTT.

The gene calls are TRBV9 and TRBJ2-7; 7 bases align to TRBD1. Germline V gives CDR1 SGDLS, CDR2 YYNGEE. The CDR3 is 12 amino acids. Unmatched junction bases numbered 0, after V lost 3 bases and J lost 3 bases. CDR3 coding DNA: TGTGCCAGCAGCGGACAGGGCTACGAGCAGTACTTC. Its translation: CASSGQGYEQYF.

The rearrangement joins TRBV6-5 to TRBJ1-2; 12 bases are shared with TRBD1. CDR1 is MNHEY, CDR2 SVGAGI, per germline. CDR3 length: 14 amino acids. Germline trimming cut 6 bases from V and 7 bases from J; bases unmatched to any gene: 6. The chain's CDR3 is CASREGQGARGYTF. Written as DNA, the CDR3 is TGTGCCAGCAGGGAGGGACAGGGGGCACGTGGCTACACCTTC.

This rearrangement joins TRBV4-2 to TRBJ2-7; tentative D call: TRBD1 (6 bases). The CDR3 runs to 16 residues. V was pared by 0 bases and J by 4 bases, with 16 bases between. The germline CDR1 and CDR2 sequences are LGHNA and YNFKEQ. CDR3 loop: CASSQDERRGLYEQYF. The CDR3 nucleotides are TGTGCCAGCAGCCAAGATGAGAGAAGGGGGTTGTACGAGCAGTACTTC.

In this sample, this clone turned up a few times. The gene calls are TRBV24-1 and TRBJ2-2; perhaps TRBD1 as D (6 bases). V was cut by 4 bases and J by 0 bases, with 11 bases left in between. The CDR3 consists of 16 residues. Germline-derived CDR1 and CDR2 are KGHDR and SFDVKD. The CDR3 protein is CATSDRTATNTGELFF. DNA for the CDR3: TGTGCCACCAGTGACCGGACAGCTACGAACACCGGGGAGCTGTTTTTT.

CDR3 sequence: CASTRRGEAFF. CDR3 nucleotides: TGTGCCAGCACCCGCCGGGGAGAGGCTTTCTTT. This rearrangement joins TRBV2 to TRBJ1-1, with unresolved D. The CDR3 consists of 11 residues. The ends were cut back, 7 bases at V and 11 bases at J, with 14 bases in the middle. Germline V lookup: CDR1 SNHLY, CDR2 FYNNEI.

The chain employs TRBV2 and TRBJ2-2, with 8 nucleotides matching TRBD1. CDR3 length: 15 residues. Germline V lookup: CDR1 SNHLY, CDR2 FYNNEI. J was trimmed by 4 bases and V by 5 bases; bases with no gene match: 6. DNA of the CDR3: TGTGCCAGCAGTCAGGGGGCGCGGGTCACCGGGGAGCTGTTTTTT. Amino acid sequence: CASSQGARVTGELFF.

V is TRBV19 and J is TRBJ1-4; 8 bases line up with TRBD1. V was pared by 5 bases and J by 8 bases, with 7 bases of the junction left unmatched. CDR1 and CDR2 from the germline V gene are LNHDA and SQIVND (reference sequence). CDR3 size: 14 residues. Written as DNA, the CDR3 is TGTGCCAGTAGTCCCAACAGGGGGGTCGAAAAACTGTTTTTT. It encodes CASSPNRGVEKLFF.

CDR3 in amino acids: CASSFSGFEQYF. The CDR3 DNA is TGTGCCAGCAGCTTTTCAGGGTTCGAGCAGTACTTC. The V and J genes are TRBV11-2 and TRBJ2-7; tentative D call: TRBD1 (5 bases). Trimming took 3 bases from V and 6 from J, leaving 9 bases between them. CDR3 length: 12 residues. Germline V gene lookup returns CDR1 SGHAT and CDR2 FQNNGV.

The rearrangement joins TRBV19 to TRBJ1-6; TRBD1 matches at 10 bases. With 4 bases clipped from V and 10 bases from J, the junction kept 7 bases outside the gene matches. The CDR3 length is 15 residues. From germline, CDR1 is LNHDA and CDR2 SQIVND (reference sequence). DNA for the CDR3: TGTGCCAGTAGTACCACGGGACAGGGGCGGTCACCCCTCCACTTT. This codes for CASSTTGQGRSPLHF.

Concerning this clone: The same CDR3 arises from other DNA sequences in this sample as well. The chain employs TRBV27 and TRBJ1-1; TRBD1 is a possible D gene (5 bases). This CDR3 is 14 amino acids long. V was pared by 5 bases and J by 5 bases, with 15 bases between. The germline CDR1 and CDR2 sequences are MNHEY and SMNVEV (reference sequence). The CDR3 reads CASSLWGVGTEAFF. The CDR3 nucleotides read TGTGCCAGCAGTCTGTGGGGGGTTGGAACTGAAGCTTTCTTT.

The genes are TRBV28 and TRBJ1-2; no reliable D call. The germline CDR1 and CDR2 sequences are MDHEN and SYDVKM. Trimming took off 7 bases at V and 1 base at J, with 10 bases between the two ends. This CDR3 comprises 13 residues. The CDR3 DNA reads TGTGCCAGCAACCATCCTAATAACTATGGCTACACCTTC. Translation: CASNHPNNYGYTF.